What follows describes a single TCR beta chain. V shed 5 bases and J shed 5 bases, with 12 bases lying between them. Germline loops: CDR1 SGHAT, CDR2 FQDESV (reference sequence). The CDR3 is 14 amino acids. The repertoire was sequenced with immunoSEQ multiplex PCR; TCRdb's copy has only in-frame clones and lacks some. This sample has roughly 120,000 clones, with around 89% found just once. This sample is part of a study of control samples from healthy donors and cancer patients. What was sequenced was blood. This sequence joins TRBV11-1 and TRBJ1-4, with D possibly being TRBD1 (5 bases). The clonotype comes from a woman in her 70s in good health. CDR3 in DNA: TGTGCCAGCAGCCCCCGGGACTGGAATGAAAAACTGTTTTTT. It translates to CASSPRDWNEKLFF. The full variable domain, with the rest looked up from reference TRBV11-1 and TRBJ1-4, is EAEVAQSPRYKITEKSQAVAFWCDPISGHATLYWYRQILGQGPELLVQFQDESVVDDSQLPKDRFSAERLKGVDSTLKIQPAELGDSAMYLCASSPRDWNEKLFFGSGTQLSVL.